This T cell receptor beta chain appears in the sequencing data of a study of blood T cell repertoires in COVID-19. Whole-study context: PBMCs, B-cell-depleted T cells, or T cells provided the cDNA or gDNA that made up the material.

This CDR3 contains 15 residues. The V end lost 1 base, the J end lost 2 bases, and 11 bases lay between the germline ends. The germline V gene has CDR1 LGHDT and CDR2 YNNKEL (reference sequence). Seattle's cohort entered during active infection and was followed longitudinally. The data were produced by immunoSEQ multiplex PCR, yet TCRdb's version contains in-frame clones alone and is incomplete. Altogether hundreds of thousands of clones are present, more than 75% being singletons, with the ten largest covering about 2%. The sequenced sample was peripheral blood. This sequence joins TRBV3-1 (or the pseudogene TRBV3-2) and TRBJ1-2; D possibly corresponds to TRBD1 (6 bases). The sequence derives from a woman aged 55 to 70 with COVID-19, enrolled during active disease. In nucleotides, the CDR3 is TGTGCCAGCAGCCAAGGTCAGGGGTCGAACTATGGCTACACCTTC. Protein sequence: CASSQGQGSNYGYTF.